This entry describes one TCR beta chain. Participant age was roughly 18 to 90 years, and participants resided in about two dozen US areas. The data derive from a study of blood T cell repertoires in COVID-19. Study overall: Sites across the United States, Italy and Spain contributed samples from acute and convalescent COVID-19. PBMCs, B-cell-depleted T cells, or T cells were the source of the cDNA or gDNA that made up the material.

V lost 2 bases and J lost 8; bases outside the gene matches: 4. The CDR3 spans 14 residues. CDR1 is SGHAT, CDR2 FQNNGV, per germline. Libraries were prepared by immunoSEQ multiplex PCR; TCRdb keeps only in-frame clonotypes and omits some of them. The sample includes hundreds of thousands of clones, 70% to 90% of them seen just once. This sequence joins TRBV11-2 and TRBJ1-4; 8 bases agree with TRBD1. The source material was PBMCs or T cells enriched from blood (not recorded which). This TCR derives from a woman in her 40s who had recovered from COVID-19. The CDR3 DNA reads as TGTGCCAGCAGCTTACTGACAGGGGTGGAAAAACTGTTTTTT. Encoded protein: CASSLLTGVEKLFF.